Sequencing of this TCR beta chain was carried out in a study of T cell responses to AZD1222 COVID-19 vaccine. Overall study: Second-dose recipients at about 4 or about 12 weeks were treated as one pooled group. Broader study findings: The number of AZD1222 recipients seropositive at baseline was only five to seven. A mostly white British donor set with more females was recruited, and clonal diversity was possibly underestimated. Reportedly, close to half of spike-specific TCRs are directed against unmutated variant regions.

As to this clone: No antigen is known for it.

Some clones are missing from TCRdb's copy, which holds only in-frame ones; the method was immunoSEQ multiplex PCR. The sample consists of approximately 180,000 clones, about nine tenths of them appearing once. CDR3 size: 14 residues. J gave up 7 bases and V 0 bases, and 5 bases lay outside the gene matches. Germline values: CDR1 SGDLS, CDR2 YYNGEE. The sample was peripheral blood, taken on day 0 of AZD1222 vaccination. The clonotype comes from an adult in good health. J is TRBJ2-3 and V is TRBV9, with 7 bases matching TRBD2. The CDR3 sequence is CASSVAGAGYTQYF. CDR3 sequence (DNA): TGTGCCAGCAGCGTAGCGGGAGCGGGGTATACGCAGTATTTT.